This T cell receptor beta chain was obtained from a study of shared clonotypes between healthy human individuals. The assay was run at deep level. The data were produced by immunoSEQ multiplex PCR, yet TCRdb's version contains in-frame clones alone and is incomplete. There are more than 400,000 clones in the sample; 60% to 80% occur only once, and more than 10% lies in the top ten. Around 90 million PBMCs served as the genomic DNA source for unsorted samples. Trimming removed 5 bases at V and 0 bases at J, with 11 bases between. In germline, CDR1 is SGHVS, CDR2 FQNEAQ. There are 15 residues in the CDR3. Notes on the study in general: Only blood samples were collected, and tissue repertoires likely differ.

This clone was counted a single time. Its antigen is not known. The sequencing input was PBMCs. The clonotype comes from a woman between 35 and 50 years old in good health. Some clones in this sample may be carry-over from other donors' samples. This chain connects TRBV7-8 to TRBJ1-5; D gene uncertain. The CDR3 bases are TGTGCCAGCAGCCCCAGCCCCTATAGCAATCAGCCCCAGCATTTT. Protein product: CASSPSPYSNQPQHF.